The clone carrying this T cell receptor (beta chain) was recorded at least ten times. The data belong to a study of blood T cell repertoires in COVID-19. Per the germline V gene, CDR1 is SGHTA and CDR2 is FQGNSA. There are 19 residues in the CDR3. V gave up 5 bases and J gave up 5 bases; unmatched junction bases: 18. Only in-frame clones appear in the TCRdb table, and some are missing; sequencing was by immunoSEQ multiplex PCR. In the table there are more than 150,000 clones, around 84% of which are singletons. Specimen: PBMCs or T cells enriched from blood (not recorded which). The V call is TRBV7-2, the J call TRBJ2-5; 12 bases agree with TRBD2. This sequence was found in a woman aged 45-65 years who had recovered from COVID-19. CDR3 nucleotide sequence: TGTGCCAGCAGCCTCTCTTTGGGGCTAGCGGGAGGGCCGTGGGAGACCCAGTACTTC. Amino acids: CASSLSLGLAGGPWETQYF.